Here is one T cell receptor (beta chain) with its context. The antigen remains unidentified. The PCR made use of 60 Vbeta and 13 Jbeta primers. Source study methods: Approximately 73 million unique TCR beta chains, 8.5 million to 14 million shared, were counted in a later analysis. The data were produced by immunoSEQ multiplex PCR, yet TCRdb's version contains in-frame clones alone and is incomplete. V and J calls and clone size are copied from that table; D and trimming were computed from the DNA. The top ten hold about 2% of the sample, which has 100,000 to 150,000 clones, around 84% seen once. The data were obtained in a study of cytomegalovirus exposure and HLA in healthy donors. Points from the study as a whole: A likely sequencing artifact accounted for one observed cluster of highly shared sequence variants.

V was cut by 9 bases and J by 6 bases, with 12 bases left in between. Germline V gene data show CDR1 as LNHDA and CDR2 as SQIVND (reference sequence). The CDR3 runs to 12 residues. J is TRBJ1-5 and V is TRBV19; D gene unclear. The sample consisted of PBMCs. The clonotype originates from a young man in good health and CMV-seronegative. The CDR3 bases are TGTGCCAGCGACCGGGGTGCTCAGCCCCAGCATTTT. This translates into CASDRGAQPQHF.